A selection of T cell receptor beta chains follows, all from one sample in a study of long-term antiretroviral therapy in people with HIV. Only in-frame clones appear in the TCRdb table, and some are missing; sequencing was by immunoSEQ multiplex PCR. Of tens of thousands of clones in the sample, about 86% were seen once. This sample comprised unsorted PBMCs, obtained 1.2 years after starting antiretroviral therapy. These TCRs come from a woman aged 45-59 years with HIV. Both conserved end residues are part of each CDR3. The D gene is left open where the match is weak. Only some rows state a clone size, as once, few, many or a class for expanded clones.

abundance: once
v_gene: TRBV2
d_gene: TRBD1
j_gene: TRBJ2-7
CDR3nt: TGTGCCAGCAGTTCACAGGGGTACGAGCAGTACTTC
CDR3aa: CASSSQGYEQYF

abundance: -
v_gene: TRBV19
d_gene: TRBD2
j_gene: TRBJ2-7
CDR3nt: TGTGCCAGTAGTATGGGACTAGCGGGGCTGTACGAGCAGTACTTC
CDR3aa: CASSMGLAGLYEQYF

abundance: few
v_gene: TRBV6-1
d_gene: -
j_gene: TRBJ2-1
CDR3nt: TGTGCCAGCAGTGATATTGTGTTTGTTGGGGAATCCTACAATGAGCAGTTCTTC
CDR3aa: CASSDIVFVGESYNEQFF

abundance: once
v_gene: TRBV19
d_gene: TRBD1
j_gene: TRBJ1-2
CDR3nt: TGTGCCAGTAGTACATCCTGGACAGGGGGCGCGGGCTACACCTTC
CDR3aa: CASSTSWTGGAGYTF

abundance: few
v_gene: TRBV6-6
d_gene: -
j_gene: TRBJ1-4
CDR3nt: TGTGCCAGCAGTTACACCAGGGAGGGAAAACTGTTTTTT
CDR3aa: CASSYTREGKLFF

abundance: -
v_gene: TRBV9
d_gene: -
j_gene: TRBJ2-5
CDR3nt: TGTGCCAGCAGCGCGGGTTTGGGGGCGGGACAAGAGACCCAGTACTTC
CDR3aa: CASSAGLGAGQETQYF

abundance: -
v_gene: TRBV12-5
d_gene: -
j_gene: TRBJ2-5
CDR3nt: TGTGCTAGTGGTTTGGCTACAGGGTACCAAGAGACCCAGTACTTC
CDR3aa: CASGLATGYQETQYF

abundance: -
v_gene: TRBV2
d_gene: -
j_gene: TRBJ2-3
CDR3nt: TGTGCCAGCACAGAGGCGCGGGCAGATACGCAGTATTTT
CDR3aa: CASTEARADTQYF

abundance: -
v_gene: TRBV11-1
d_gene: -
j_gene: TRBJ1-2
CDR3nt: TGTGCCAGCAGCCCGGACCGCGGGGGTGGCTACACCTTC
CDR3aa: CASSPDRGGGYTF

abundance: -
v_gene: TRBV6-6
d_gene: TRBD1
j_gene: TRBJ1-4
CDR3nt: TGTGCCACTAATGGGGGGACAGGGGCCGAAAAACTGTTTTTT
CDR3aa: CATNGGTGAEKLFF

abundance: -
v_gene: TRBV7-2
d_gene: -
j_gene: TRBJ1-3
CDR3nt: TGTGCCAGCAGCCAGACGGGCTCTGGAAACACCATATATTTT
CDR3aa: CASSQTGSGNTIYF

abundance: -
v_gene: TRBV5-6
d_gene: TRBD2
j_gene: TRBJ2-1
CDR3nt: TGTGCCACCGACCGGTCGCGGGGGGGTTGGAATGAGCAGTTCTTC
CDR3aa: CATDRSRGGWNEQFF

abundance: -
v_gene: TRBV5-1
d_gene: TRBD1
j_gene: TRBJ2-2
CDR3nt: TGCGCCAGCAGCTTGGGGACAGGGTCCACCGGGGAGCTGTTTTTT
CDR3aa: CASSLGTGSTGELFF

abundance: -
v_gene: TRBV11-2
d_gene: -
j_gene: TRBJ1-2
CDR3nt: TGTGCCAGCAGGCTCCGGGGCTGGGACGTCGGTGGCTACACCTTC
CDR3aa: CASRLRGWDVGGYTF

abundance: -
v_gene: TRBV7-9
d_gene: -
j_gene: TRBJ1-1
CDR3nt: TGTGCCAGCAGCTTAAGACAGGACGTCCCGAACACTGAAGCTTTCTTT
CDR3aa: CASSLRQDVPNTEAFF

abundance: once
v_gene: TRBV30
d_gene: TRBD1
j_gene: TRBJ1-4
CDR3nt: TGTGCCTGGGGGACGGGACAGGGAAGTTACGAAAAACTGTTTTTT
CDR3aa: CAWGTGQGSYEKLFF

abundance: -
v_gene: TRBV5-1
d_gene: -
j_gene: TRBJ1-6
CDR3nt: TGCGCCAGCGCGGCCGGGCAGGATCCCTATAATTCACCCCTCCACTTT
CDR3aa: CASAAGQDPYNSPLHF

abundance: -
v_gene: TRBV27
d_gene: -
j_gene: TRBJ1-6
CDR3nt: TGTGCCAGCAGCCGTTATAAATCGAGGGGAGGAGATTCACCCCTCCACTTT
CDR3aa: CASSRYKSRGGDSPLHF

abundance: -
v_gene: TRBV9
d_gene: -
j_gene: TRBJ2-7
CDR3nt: TGTGCCAGCAGCCTACAGGGCTACGGTAACTTTGAGCAGTACTTC
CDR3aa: CASSLQGYGNFEQYF

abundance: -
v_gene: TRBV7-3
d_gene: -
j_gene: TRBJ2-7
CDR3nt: TGTGCCAGCAGACCAACCAGAGGGGCTGGGTACGAGCAGTACTTC
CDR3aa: CASRPTRGAGYEQYF

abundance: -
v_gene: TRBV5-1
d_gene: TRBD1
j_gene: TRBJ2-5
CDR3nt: TGCGCCAGCAGCTCGAGACAGGGGGGAGAGACCCAGTACTTC
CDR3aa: CASSSRQGGETQYF

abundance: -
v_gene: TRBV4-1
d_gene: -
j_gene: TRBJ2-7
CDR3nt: TGCGCCAGCAGCCAAGTGGCTCTGGGACTGCCCCGGAACGAGCAGTACTTC
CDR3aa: CASSQVALGLPRNEQYF

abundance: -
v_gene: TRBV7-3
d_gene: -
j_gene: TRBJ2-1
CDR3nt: TGTGCCAGCAGCTTAACGAGGGGTGGTGAGCAGTTCTTC
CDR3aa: CASSLTRGGEQFF

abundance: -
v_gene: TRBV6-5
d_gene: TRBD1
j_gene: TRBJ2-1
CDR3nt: TGTGCCAGCCAGGCCGGGACAGGGGTATACAATGAGCAGTTCTTC
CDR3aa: CASQAGTGVYNEQFF

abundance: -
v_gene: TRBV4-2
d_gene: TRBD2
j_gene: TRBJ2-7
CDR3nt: TGTGCCAGCAGCCGCCGGGGGGGAGGCTCCTACGAGCAGTACTTC
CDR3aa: CASSRRGGGSYEQYF

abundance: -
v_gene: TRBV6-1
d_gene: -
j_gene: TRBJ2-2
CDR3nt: TGTGCCAGCAGTGCAGTAGGACACACCGGGGAGCTGTTTTTT
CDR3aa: CASSAVGHTGELFF

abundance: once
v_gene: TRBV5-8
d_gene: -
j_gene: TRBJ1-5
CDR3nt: TGTGCCAGCAGCTCCTACAGGGAGTCAGGGCCCCAGCATTTT
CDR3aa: CASSSYRESGPQHF

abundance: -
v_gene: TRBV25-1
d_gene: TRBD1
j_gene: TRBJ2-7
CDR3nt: TGTGCCAGCAGTCAGGGGGCCGGACAGGGACACGAGCAGTACTTC
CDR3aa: CASSQGAGQGHEQYF

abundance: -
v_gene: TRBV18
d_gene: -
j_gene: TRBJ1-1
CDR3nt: TGTGCCAGCTCACCAAATCAGAACACTGAAGCTTTCTTT
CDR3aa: CASSPNQNTEAFF

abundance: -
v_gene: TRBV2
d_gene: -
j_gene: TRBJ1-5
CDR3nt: TGTGCCAGCAGGGTAGGGGGCAATCAGCCCCAGCATTTT
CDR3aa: CASRVGGNQPQHF

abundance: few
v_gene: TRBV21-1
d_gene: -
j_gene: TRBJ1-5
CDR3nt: TGTGCCAGCAGCAAAGTAGACAGGGGGTTGGGAAAAGGCAATCAGCCCCAGCATTTT
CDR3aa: CASSKVDRGLGKGNQPQHF

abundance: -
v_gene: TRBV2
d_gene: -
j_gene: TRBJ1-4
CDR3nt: TGTGCCAGCAATGTGGACGGGACAACTAATGAAAAACTGTTTTTT
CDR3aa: CASNVDGTTNEKLFF

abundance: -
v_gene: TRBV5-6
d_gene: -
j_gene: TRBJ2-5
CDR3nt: TGTGCCAGCAGCTCACAGAAAGAGACCCAGTACTTC
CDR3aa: CASSSQKETQYF

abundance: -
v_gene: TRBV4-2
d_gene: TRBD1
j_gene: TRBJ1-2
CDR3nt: TGTGCCAGCAGTCCGCGTTCCAGGGGGACCCTCTATGGCTACACCTTC
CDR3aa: CASSPRSRGTLYGYTF

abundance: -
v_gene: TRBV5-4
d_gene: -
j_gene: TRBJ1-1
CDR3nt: TGTGCCAGCAGAGGGTCAGGATCCCTGAACACTGAAGCTTTCTTT
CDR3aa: CASRGSGSLNTEAFF

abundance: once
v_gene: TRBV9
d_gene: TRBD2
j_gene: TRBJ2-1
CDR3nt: TGTGCCAGCAGCGCGGGAGCGGGGGGTGACAATGAGCAGTTCTTC
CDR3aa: CASSAGAGGDNEQFF

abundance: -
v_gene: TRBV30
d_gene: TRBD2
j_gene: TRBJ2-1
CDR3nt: TGTGCCTTGGGGAGGGACTACCACAATGAGCAGTTCTTC
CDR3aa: CALGRDYHNEQFF

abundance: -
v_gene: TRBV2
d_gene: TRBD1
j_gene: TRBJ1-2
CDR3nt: TGTGCCAGCAGCGAAAGACTCGGACAGGGGAGAGGTGGCTACACCTTC
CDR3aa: CASSERLGQGRGGYTF

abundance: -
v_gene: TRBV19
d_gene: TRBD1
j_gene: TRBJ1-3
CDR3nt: TGTGCCAGTAGTACCCAGCCGGGACAGGGAGGCGAAAACACCATATATTTT
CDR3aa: CASSTQPGQGGENTIYF

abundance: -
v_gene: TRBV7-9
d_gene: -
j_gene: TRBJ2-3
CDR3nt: TGTGCCAGCAGCTTAGGGGACTTCACAGATACGCAGTATTTT
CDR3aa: CASSLGDFTDTQYF

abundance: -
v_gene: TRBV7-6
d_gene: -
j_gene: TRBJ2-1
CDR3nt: TGTGCCAGCAGCTTGGGGGGCTACTACAATGAGCAGTTCTTC
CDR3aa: CASSLGGYYNEQFF

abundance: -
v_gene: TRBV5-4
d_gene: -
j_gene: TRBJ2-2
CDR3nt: TGTGCCAGCAGCTCCGGGACTCCCAACACCGGGGAGCTGTTTTTT
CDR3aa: CASSSGTPNTGELFF

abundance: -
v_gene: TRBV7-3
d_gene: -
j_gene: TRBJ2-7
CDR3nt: TGTGCCAGCAGCTCCGGGGCCTCCTACGAGCAGTACTTC
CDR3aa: CASSSGASYEQYF

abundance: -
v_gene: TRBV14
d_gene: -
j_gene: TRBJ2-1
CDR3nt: TGTGCCAGCAGCCCGCCCGCGGGCCTTGAGCAGTTCTTC
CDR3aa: CASSPPAGLEQFF

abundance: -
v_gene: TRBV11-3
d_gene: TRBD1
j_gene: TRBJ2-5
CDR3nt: TGTGCCAGCAGCTTAGGGACAGGGGGCCAAGAGACCCAGTACTTC
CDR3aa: CASSLGTGGQETQYF

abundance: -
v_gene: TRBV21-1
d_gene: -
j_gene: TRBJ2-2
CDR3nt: TGTGCCAGCAGAACCTCCGCGGCTAGCGGGCGAACCGGGGAGCTGTTTTTT
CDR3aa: CASRTSAASGRTGELFF

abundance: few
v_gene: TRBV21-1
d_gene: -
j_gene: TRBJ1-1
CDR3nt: TGTGCCAGCAGCGGCGGGGGCGCAAACACTGAAGCTTTCTTT
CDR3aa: CASSGGGANTEAFF

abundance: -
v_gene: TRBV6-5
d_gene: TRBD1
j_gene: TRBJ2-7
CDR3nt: TGTGCCAGCATGACAGGGGGGTACGAGCAGTACTTC
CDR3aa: CASMTGGYEQYF

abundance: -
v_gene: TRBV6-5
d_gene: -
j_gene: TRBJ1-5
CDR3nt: TGTGCCAGCAGTTCACGGGACGTCAGCAATCAGCCCCAGCATTTT
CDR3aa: CASSSRDVSNQPQHF

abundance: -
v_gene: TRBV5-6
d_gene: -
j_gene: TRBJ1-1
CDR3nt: TGTGCCAGCAGCCGGAGGGGAGTGAACACTGAAGCTTTCTTT
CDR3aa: CASSRRGVNTEAFF

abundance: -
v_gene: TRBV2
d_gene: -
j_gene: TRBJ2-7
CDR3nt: TGTGCCAGCAGTGAACGGCGGATTACCTACGAGCAGTACTTC
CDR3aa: CASSERRITYEQYF

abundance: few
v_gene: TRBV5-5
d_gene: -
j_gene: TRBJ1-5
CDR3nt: TGTGCCAGCAGCTTGATGTGGGGGCGGCAGCCCCAGCATTTT
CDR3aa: CASSLMWGRQPQHF

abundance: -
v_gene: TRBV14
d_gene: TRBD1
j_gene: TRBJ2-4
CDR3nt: TGTGCCAGCAGCCAGCTATTGGGACAGGGGACCAAAAACATTCAGTACTTC
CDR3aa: CASSQLLGQGTKNIQYF

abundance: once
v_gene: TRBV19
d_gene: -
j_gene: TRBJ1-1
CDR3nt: TGTGCCAGTAGTATAGTTACGGGGTCTCACACTGAAGCTTTCTTT
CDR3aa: CASSIVTGSHTEAFF